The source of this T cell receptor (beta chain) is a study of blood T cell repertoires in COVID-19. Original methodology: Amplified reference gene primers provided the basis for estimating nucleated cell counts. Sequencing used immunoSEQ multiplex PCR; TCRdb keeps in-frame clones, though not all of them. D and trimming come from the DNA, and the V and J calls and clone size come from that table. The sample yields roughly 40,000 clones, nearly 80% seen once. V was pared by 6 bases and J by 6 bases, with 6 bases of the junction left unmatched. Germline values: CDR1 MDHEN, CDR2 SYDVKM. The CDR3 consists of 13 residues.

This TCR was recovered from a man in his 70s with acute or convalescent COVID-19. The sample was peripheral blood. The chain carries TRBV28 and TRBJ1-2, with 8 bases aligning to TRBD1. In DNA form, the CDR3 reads TGTGCCAGCAGCTCACAGGGGGAGGATGGCTACACCTTC. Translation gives CASSSQGEDGYTF.